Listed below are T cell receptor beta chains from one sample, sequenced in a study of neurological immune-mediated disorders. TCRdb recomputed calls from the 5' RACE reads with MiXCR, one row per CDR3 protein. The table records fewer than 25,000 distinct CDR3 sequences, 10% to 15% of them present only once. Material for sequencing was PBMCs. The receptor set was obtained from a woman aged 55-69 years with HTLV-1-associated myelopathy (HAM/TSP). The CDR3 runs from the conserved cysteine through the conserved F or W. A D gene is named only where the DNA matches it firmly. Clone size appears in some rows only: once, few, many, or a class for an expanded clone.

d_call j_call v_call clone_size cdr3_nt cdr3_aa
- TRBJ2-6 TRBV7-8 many TGTGCCAGCAGCCAGCTCCGCCGACGCACTGGGGCCAACGTCCTGACTTTC CASSQLRRRTGANVLTF
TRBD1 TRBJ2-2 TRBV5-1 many TGCGCCAGCACCGGACAGGGAGGTTTCACCGGGGAGCTGTTTTTT CASTGQGGFTGELFF
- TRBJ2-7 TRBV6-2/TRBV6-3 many TGTGCCAGCAGTTCGGCAGGCATCTCCTACGAGCAGTACTTC CASSSAGISYEQYF
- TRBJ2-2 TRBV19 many TGTGCCAGTAGTATAACAGGACCCCAAACCGGGGAGCTGTTTTTT CASSITGPQTGELFF
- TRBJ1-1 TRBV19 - TGTGCCAGTAGTATCCGGGCAGGGTCAAACACTGAAGCTTTCTTT CASSIRAGSNTEAFF
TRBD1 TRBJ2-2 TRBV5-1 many TGCGCCAGCAGCCCTACAGGGGGAAACACCGGGGAGCTGTTTTTT CASSPTGGNTGELFF
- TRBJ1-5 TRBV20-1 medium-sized TGCAGTGCCGCCGACAGGAGAAGTAATCAGCCCCAGCATTTT CSAADRRSNQPQHF
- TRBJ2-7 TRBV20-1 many TGCAGTGCTAGAGATATTTCGGGCAACTACGAGCAGTACTTC CSARDISGNYEQYF
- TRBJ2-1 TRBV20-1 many TGCAGTGCTAGAGATTCCCACGGGTCCTACTCCTACAATGAGCAGTTCTTC CSARDSHGSYSYNEQFF
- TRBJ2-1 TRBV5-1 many TGCGCCAGCAGCTTGAGCGGTCTCGGAGGTGAGCAGTTCTTC CASSLSGLGGEQFF
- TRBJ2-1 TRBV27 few TGTGCCAGCAGCCCCAACTACAATGAGCAGTTCTTC CASSPNYNEQFF
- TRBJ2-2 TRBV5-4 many TGTGCCAGCACTCCTAGTTTGACGCCCCGTGGGGAGCTGTTTTTT CASTPSLTPRGELFF
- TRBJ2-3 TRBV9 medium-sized TGTGCCAGCAGCTCAGATCCAGATACGCAGTATTTT CASSSDPDTQYF
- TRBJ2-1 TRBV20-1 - TGCAGTTCTAGTTCTACAGGGCGGTCCGGGGAGCAGTTCTTC CSSSSTGRSGEQFF
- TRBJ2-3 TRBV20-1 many TGCAGTGCTAGAGTGCCCCCGCCTAGCTTGACAGATACGCAGTATTTT CSARVPPPSLTDTQYF
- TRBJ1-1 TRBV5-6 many TGTGCCAGCAGCTTGCCCGAACGCGGCACTGAAGCTTTCTTT CASSLPERGTEAFF
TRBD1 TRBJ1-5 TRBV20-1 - TGCAGTGCCCAGGACAGGGTTTATAGCAATCATCTCCAGCATTTT CSAQDRVYSNHLQHF
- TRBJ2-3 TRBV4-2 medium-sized TGTGCCATTGGCGAACTGGATACGCAGTATTTT CAIGELDTQYF
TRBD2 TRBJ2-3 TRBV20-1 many TGCAGTGCTAGACTCGGGCTAGCGGGGTTTTCTAGCACAGATACGCAGTATTTT CSARLGLAGFSSTDTQYF
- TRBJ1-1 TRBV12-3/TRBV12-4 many TGTGCCAGCAGCCAAGGGGGGGACTACACTGAAGCTTTCTTT CASSQGGDYTEAFF
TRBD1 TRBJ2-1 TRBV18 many TGTGCCAGCTCACCTAGGACAGGGGGCGATGAGCAGTTCTTC CASSPRTGGDEQFF
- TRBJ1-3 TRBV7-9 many TGTGCCAGCAACCTTGACAGCGCCTCTGGAAACACCATATATTTT CASNLDSASGNTIYF
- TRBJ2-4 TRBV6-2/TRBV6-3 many TGTGCCAGCAGTCCCGCGGGACAGTTGATTATGGGAAACATTCAGTACTTC CASSPAGQLIMGNIQYF
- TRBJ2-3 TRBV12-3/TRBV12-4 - TGTGCCAGCAGGGATGTGACTACGCAGTATTTT CASRDVTTQYF
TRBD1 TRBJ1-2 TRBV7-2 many TGTGCCAGCAGCTCGGACAGGGGGATCTATGGCTACACCTTC CASSSDRGIYGYTF
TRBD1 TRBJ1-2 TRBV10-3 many TGTGCCATCAGACCCGGGACAGAGGGCTATGGCTACACCTTC CAIRPGTEGYGYTF
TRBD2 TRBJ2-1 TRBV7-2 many TGTGCCAGCAGCTTATTGGGGGGGAGCTCCTACAATGAGCAGTTCTTC CASSLLGGSSYNEQFF